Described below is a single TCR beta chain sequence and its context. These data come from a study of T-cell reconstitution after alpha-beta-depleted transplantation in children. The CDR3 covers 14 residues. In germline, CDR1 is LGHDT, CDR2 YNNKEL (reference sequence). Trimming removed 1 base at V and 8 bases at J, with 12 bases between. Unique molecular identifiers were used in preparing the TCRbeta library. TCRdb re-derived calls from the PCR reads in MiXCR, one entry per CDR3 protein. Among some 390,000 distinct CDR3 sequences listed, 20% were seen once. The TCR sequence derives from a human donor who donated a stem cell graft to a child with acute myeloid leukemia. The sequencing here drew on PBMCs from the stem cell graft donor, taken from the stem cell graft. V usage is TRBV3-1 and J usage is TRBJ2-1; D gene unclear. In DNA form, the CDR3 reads TGTGCCAGCAGCCAAGGGCTAGTAGGCGATGAGCAGTTCTTC. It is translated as CASSQGLVGDEQFF.